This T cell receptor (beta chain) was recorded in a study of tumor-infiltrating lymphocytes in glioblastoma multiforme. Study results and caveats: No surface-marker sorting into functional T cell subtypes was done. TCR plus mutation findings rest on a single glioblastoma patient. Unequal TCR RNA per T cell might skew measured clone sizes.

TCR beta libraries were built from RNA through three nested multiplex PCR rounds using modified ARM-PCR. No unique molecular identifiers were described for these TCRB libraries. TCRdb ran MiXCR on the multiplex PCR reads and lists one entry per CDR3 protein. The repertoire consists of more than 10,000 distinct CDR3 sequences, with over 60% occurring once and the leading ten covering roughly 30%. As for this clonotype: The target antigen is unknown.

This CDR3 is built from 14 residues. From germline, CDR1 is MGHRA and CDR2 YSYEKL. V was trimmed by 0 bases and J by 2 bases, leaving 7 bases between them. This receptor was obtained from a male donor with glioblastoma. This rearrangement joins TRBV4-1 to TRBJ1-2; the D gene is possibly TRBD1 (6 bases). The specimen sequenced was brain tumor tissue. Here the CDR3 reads CASSQERGNYGYTF. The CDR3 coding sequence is TGCGCCAGCAGCCAAGAAAGGGGGAACTATGGCTACACCTTC.